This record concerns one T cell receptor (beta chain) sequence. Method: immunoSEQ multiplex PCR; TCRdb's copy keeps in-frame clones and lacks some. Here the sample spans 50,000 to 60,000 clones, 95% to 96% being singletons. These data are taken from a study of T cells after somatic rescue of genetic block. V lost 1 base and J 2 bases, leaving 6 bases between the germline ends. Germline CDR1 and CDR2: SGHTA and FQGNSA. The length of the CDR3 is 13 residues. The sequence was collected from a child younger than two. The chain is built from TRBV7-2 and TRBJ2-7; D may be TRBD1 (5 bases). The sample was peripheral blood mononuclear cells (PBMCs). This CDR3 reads CASSLDRTYEQYF. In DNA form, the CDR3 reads TGTGCCAGCAGCTTAGACAGGACCTACGAGCAGTACTTC.